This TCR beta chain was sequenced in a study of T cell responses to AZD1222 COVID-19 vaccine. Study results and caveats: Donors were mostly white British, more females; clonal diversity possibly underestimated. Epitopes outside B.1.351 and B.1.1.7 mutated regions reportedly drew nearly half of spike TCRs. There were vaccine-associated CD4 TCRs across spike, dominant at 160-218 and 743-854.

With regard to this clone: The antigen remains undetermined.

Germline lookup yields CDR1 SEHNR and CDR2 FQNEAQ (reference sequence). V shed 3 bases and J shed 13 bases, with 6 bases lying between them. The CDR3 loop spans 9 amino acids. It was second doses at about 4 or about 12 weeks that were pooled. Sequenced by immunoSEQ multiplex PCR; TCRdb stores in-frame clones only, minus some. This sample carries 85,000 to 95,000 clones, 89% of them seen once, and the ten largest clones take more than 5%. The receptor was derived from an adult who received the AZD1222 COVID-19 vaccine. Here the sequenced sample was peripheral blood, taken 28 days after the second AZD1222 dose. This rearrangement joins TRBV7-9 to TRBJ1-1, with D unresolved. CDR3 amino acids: CASSFPLFF. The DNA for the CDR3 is TGTGCCAGCAGCTTCCCGCTTTTCTTT.